This T cell receptor beta chain appears in the sequencing data of a study of blood T cell repertoires in COVID-19. Study as a whole: The samples span acute and convalescent COVID-19 from the United States, Italy and Spain.

Profiling relied on immunoSEQ multiplex PCR, and the TCRdb table lists in-frame clones only, not all of them. Of roughly 260,000 clones detected, more than 65% appear once; the ten largest clones hold around 4.1%. The CDR3 is 15 amino acids. The germline V gene has CDR1 LGHDT and CDR2 YNNKEL (reference sequence). V lost 3 bases and J lost 5, with 16 bases in between. What was sequenced was peripheral blood. The receptor comes from a woman aged 40 to 50 with active or convalescent COVID-19. V and J are TRBV3-1 (or the pseudogene TRBV3-2) and TRBJ1-1; the D is unclear. The CDR3 DNA is TGTGCCAGCAGCCACGGCCCGTTTGGGCGAACTGAAGCTTTCTTT. It specifies CASSHGPFGRTEAFF.